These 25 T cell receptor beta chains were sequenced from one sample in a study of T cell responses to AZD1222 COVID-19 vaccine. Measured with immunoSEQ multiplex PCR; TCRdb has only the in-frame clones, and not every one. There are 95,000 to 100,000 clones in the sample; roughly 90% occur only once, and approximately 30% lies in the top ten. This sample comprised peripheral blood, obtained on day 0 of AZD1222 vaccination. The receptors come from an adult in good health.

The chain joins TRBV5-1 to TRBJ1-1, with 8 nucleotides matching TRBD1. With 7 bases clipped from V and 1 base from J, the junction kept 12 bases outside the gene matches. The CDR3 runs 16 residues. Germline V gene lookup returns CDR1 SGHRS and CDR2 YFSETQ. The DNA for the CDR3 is TGCGCCAGCGCCCCCTACTCCGGGACAGGGAACACTGAAGCTTTCTTT. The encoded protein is CASAPYSGTGNTEAFF.

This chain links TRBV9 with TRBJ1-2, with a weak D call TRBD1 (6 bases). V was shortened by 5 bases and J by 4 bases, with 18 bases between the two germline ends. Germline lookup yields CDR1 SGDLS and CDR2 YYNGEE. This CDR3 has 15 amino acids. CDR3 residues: CASSPGPGAFYGYTF. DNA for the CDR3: TGTGCCAGCAGTCCCGGCCCGGGGGCGTTCTATGGCTACACCTTC.

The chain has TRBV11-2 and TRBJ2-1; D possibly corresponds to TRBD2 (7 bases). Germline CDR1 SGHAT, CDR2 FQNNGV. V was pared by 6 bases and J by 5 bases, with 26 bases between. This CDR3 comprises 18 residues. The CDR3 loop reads CASRTSGGGGPIHNEQFF. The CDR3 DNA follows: TGTGCCAGCAGAACCTCCGGAGGGGGAGGGCCCATCCACAATGAGCAGTTCTTC.

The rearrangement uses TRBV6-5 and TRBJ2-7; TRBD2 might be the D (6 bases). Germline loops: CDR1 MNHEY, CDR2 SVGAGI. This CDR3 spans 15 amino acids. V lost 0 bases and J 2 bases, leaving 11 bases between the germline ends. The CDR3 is CASSYSSSATYEQYF. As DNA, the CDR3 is TGTGCCAGCAGTTACTCTTCTAGCGCAACCTACGAGCAGTACTTC.

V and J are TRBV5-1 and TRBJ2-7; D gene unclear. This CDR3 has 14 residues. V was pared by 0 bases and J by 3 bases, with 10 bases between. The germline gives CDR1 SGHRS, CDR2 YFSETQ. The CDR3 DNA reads TGCGCCAGCAGCTTGGGACTGTCCCTCTACGAGCAGTACTTC. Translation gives CASSLGLSLYEQYF.

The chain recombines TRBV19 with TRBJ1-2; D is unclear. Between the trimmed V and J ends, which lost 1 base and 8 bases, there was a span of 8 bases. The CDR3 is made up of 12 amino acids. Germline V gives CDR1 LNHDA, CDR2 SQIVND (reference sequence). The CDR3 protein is CASSIAGNGYTF. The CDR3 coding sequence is TGTGCCAGTAGTATAGCCGGGAACGGCTACACCTTC.

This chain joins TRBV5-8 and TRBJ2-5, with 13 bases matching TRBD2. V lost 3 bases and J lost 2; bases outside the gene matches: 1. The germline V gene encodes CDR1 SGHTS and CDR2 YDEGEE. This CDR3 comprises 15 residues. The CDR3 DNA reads TGTGCCAGCAGCTGGGGACTAGCGGGGCAAGAGACCCAGTACTTC. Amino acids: CASSWGLAGQETQYF.

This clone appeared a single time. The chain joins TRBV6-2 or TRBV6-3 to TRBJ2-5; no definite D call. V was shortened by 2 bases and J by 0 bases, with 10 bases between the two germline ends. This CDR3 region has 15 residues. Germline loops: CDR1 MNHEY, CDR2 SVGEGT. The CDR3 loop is CASSYPSTDQETQYF. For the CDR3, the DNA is TGTGCCAGCAGTTACCCATCTACAGACCAAGAGACCCAGTACTTC.

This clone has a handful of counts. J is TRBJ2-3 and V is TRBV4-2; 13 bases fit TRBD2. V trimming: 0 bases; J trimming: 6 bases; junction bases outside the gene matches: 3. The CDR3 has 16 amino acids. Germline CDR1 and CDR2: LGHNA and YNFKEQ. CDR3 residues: CASSQELAGGPDTQYF. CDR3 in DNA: TGTGCCAGCAGCCAAGAACTAGCGGGAGGGCCGGATACGCAGTATTTT.

CDR3 loop: CASSQDPGLRQPQHF. The DNA of the CDR3 is TGCGCCAGCAGCCAAGATCCAGGGTTAAGGCAGCCCCAGCATTTT. The chain links TRBV4-3 to TRBJ1-5; D is perhaps TRBD1 (5 bases). The V gene lost 0 bases and the J gene lost 7 bases, with 13 bases spanning the gap. The V gene's germline CDR1 is LGHNA and CDR2 YSLEER. The CDR3 covers 15 residues.

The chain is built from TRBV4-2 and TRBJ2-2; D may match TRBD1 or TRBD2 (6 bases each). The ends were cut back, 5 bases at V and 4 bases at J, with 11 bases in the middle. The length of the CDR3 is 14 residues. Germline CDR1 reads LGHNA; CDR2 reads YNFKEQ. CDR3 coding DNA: TGTGCCAGCAGCGAGGAGGGGGTCACCGGGGAGCTGTTTTTT. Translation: CASSEEGVTGELFF.

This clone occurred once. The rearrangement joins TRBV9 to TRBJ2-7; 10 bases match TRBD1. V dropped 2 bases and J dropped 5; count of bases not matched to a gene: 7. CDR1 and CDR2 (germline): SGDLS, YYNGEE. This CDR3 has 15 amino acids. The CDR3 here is CASSVAGTGDHEQYF. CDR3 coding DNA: TGTGCCAGCAGCGTTGCTGGGACAGGGGATCACGAGCAGTACTTC. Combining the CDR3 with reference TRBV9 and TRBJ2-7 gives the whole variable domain DSGVTQTPKHLITATGQRVTLRCSPRSGDLSVYWYQQSLDQGLQFLIQYYNGEERAKGNILERFSAQQFPDLHSELNLSSLELGDSALYFCASSVAGTGDHEQYFGPGTRLTVT.

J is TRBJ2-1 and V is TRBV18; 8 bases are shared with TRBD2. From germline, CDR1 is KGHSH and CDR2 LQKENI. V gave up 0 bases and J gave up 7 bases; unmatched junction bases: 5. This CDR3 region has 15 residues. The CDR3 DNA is TGTGCCAGCTCACCACCGAGCGGGAGTAGAAATGAGCAGTTCTTC. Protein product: CASSPPSGSRNEQFF.

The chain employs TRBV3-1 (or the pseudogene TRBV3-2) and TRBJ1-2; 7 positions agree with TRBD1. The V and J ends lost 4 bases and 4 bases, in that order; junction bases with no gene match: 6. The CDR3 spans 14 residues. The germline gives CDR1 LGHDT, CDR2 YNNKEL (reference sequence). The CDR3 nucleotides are TGTGCCAGCAGCCCCTCACAGGGGCCCTATGGCTACACCTTC. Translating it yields CASSPSQGPYGYTF.

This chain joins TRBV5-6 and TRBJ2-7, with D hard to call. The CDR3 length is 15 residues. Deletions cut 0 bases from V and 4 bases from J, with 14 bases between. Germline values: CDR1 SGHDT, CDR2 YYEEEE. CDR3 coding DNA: TGTGCCAGCAGCTTGGTACAGTTTTCACCTTACGAGCAGTACTTC. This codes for CASSLVQFSPYEQYF. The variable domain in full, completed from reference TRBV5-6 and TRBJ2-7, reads DAGVTQSPTHLIKTRGQQVTLRCSPKSGHDTVSWYQQALGQGPQFIFQYYEEEERQRGNFPDRFSGHQFPNYSSELNVNALLLGDSALYLCASSLVQFSPYEQYFGPGTRLTVT.

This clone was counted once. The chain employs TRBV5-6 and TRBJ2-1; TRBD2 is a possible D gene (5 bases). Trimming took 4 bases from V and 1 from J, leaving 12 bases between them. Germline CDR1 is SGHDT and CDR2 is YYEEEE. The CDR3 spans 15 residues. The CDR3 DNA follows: TGTGCCAGCAGCCGCATGAGGGCGTCCTACAATGAGCAGTTCTTC. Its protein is CASSRMRASYNEQFF. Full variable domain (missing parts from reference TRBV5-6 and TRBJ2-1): DAGVTQSPTHLIKTRGQQVTLRCSPKSGHDTVSWYQQALGQGPQFIFQYYEEEERQRGNFPDRFSGHQFPNYSSELNVNALLLGDSALYLCASSRMRASYNEQFFGPGTRLTVL.

The CDR3 sequence: CASSLPGALRQPQHF. As DNA, the CDR3 is TGTGCCAGCAGTCTACCGGGGGCGCTAAGGCAGCCCCAGCATTTT. The V call is TRBV28, the J call TRBJ1-5; a possible D gene is TRBD1 (6 bases). Germline V gene data show CDR1 as MDHEN and CDR2 as SYDVKM. This CDR3 region has 15 residues. V lost 5 bases and J lost 7, with 18 bases in between.

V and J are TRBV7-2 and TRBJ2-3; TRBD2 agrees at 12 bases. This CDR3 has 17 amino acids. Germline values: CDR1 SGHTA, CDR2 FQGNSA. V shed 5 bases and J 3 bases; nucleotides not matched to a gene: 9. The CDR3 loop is CASSPRLAGALTDTQYF. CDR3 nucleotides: TGTGCCAGCAGCCCCAGACTAGCGGGAGCTCTGACAGATACGCAGTATTTT. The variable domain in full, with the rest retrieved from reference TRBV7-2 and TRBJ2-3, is GAGVSQSPSNKVTEKGKDVELRCDPISGHTALYWYRQSLGQGLEFLIYFQGNSAPDKSGLPSDRFSAERTGGSVSTLTIQRTQQEDSAVYLCASSPRLAGALTDTQYFGPGTRLTVL.

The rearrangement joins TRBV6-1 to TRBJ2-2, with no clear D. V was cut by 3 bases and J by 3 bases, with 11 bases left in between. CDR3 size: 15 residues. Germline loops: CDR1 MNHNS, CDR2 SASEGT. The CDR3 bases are TGTGCCAGCAGTGACCCCCGAATTTACACCGGGGAGCTGTTTTTT. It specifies CASSDPRIYTGELFF.

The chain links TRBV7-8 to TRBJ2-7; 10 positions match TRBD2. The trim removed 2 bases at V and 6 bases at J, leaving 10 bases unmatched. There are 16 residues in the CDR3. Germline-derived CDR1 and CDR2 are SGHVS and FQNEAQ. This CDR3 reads CASSLFPKREGSEQYF. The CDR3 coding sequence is TGTGCCAGCAGCTTATTCCCCAAGCGGGAGGGGAGCGAGCAGTACTTC.

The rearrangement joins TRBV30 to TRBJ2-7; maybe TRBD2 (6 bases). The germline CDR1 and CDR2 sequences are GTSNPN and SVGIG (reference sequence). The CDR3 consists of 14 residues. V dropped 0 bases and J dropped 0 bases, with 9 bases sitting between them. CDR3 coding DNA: TGTGCCTGGAGTGTTGGAGGGACCTCCTACGAGCAGTACTTC. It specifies CAWSVGGTSYEQYF.

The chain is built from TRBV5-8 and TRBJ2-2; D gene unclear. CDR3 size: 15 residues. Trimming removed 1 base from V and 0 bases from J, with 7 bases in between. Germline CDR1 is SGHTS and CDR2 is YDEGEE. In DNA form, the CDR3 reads TGTGCCAGCAGCTTGCAGAATACGAACACCGGGGAGCTGTTTTTT. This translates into CASSLQNTNTGELFF.

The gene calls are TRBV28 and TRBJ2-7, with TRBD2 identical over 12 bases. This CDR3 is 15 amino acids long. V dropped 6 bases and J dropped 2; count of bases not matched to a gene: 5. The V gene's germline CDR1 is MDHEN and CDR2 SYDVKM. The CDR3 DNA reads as TGTGCCAGCAGCCCGACTAGCGGGAGAGCCTACGAGCAGTACTTC. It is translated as CASSPTSGRAYEQYF.

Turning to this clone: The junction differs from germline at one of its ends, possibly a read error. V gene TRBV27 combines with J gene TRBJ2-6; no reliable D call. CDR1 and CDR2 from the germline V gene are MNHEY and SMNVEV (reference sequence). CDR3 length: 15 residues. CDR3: CASRLIDSGANVLTF. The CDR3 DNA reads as TGTGCCAGCCGTTTAATTGACTCTGGGGCCAACGTCCTGACTTTC.

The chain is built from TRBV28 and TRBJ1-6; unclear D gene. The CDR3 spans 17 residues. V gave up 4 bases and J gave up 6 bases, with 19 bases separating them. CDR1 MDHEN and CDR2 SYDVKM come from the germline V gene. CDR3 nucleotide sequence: TGTGCCAGCAGTTCCCCCTTGCTGGGAGGGCCTAATTCACCCCTCCACTTT. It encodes CASSSPLLGGPNSPLHF.